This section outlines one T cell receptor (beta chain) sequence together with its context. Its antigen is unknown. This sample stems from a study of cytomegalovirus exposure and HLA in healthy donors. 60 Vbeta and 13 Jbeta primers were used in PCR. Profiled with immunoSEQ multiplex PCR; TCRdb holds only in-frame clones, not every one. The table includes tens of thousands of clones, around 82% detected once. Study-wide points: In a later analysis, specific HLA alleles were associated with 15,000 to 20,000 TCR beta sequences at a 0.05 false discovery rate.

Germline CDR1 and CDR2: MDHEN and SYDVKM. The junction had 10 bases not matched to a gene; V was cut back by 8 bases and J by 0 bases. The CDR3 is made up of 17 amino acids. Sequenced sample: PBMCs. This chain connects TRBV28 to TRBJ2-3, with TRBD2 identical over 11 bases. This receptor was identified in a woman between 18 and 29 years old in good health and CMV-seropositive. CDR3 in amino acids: CASSPDSGGVSTDTQYF. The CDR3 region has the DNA TGTGCCAGCTCTCCTGATAGCGGGGGGGTTAGCACAGATACGCAGTATTTT.